Detailed here is one T cell receptor beta chain. The target antigen is unknown. Germline assignment: CDR1 SGHTA and CDR2 FQGNSA. V was cut by 2 bases and J by 4 bases, with 2 bases left in between. This CDR3 has 11 residues. TCRdb keeps only in-frame clones here, not all; method: immunoSEQ multiplex PCR. The sample has about 97,000 clones, 80% to 90% seen once. Every patient relapsed after autologous stem cell transplantation, and brentuximab vedotin exposure varied. Best response was recorded as complete response, partial response or progressive disease. The data originate from a study of PD-1 blockade in classical Hodgkin lymphoma. Study outcomes and limitations: Newly diagnosed patients had diversity similar to the baseline diversity of complete responders.

The sample consisted of peripheral blood mononuclear cells (PBMCs), taken before the second cycle of nivolumab. The TCR sequence derives from a human donor with classical Hodgkin lymphoma. This rearrangement joins TRBV7-2 to TRBJ1-2; D is uncertain. CDR3 bases: TGTGCCAGCAGCTTAACCTATGGCTACACCTTC. Protein sequence: CASSLTYGYTF.